This TCR beta chain comes out of a study of CD8 T cells in ankylosing spondylitis. This CDR3 has 11 amino acids. The germline V gene has CDR1 DFQATT and CDR2 SNEGSKA (reference sequence). TCRdb fed the 5' RACE reads into MiXCR, producing one record per CDR3 protein. The repertoire includes approximately 110,000 distinct CDR3 sequences, around 24% of them detected once, and more than 9% sits in the top ten. Sequenced: synovial fluid, either unsorted or a sorted T cell fraction (not recorded which). This sequence joins TRBV20-1 and TRBJ1-1; maybe TRBD1 (5 bases). The TCR originated in a male donor with ankylosing spondylitis. CDR3 in amino acids: CGGGFDTEAFF. The CDR3 DNA is TGCGGGGGGGGGTTTGACACTGAAGCTTTCTTT.